These 11 T cell receptor beta chains originate from one sample sequenced in a study of cytomegalovirus exposure and HLA in healthy donors. Use of 60 Vbeta and 13 Jbeta primers characterized the PCR. Libraries were prepared by immunoSEQ multiplex PCR; TCRdb keeps only in-frame clonotypes and omits some of them. The sample includes some 200,000 clones, around 86% seen only once; the top ten take 6.3%. Sequencing was performed on PBMCs. The receptors here all came from a man aged 35 to 55 in good health and CMV-seropositive.

This sequence joins TRBV5-6 and TRBJ2-6; 11 nucleotides match TRBD1. CDR3 length: 19 residues. CDR1 is SGHDT and CDR2 is YYEEEE in the germline V gene. The V segment lost 4 bases and the J segment 0 bases; nucleotides outside the gene matches: 9. The CDR3 nucleotides are TGTGCCAGCAGCACCTGGACAGGGGGCCCCGGCTCTGGGGCCAACGTCCTGACTTTC. As protein: CASSTWTGGPGSGANVLTF.

V is TRBV7-6 and J is TRBJ2-5; 9 bases agree with TRBD1. This CDR3 has 15 residues. Unmatched junction bases numbered 5, after V lost 5 bases and J lost 1 base. Germline-derived CDR1 and CDR2 are SGHVS and FNYEAQ. This CDR3 reads CASSGGTGTQETQYF. The CDR3 coding sequence is TGTGCCAGCAGCGGAGGGACAGGGACCCAAGAGACCCAGTACTTC.

The rearrangement joins TRBV7-2 to TRBJ2-5, with 12 bases aligning to TRBD2. V lost 0 bases, J lost 4 bases, and 9 bases stayed unmatched. CDR1 is SGHTA, CDR2 FQGNSA, per germline. The CDR3 is 18 residues long. CDR3 amino acids: CASSLARSSGGARETQYF. Here the CDR3 DNA reads TGTGCCAGCAGCTTAGCGAGGTCTAGCGGGGGGGCAAGAGAGACCCAGTACTTC.

The J gene is TRBJ1-1, the V gene TRBV5-4; D call uncertain. CDR1 and CDR2 (germline): SGHNT, YYREEE (reference sequence). This CDR3 comprises 15 residues. The ends were cut back, 3 bases at V and 3 bases at J, with 15 bases in the middle. CDR3 sequence: CASSSPLSSDTEAFF. DNA for the CDR3: TGTGCCAGCAGCTCCCCGCTAAGTTCTGACACTGAAGCTTTCTTT.

This clone was recorded only once. Other DNA sequences within the sample encode an identical CDR3. V is TRBV5-1 and J is TRBJ1-1; D remains unclear. This CDR3 has 14 residues. Trimming left V 0 bases short and J 4 bases short, with 10 bases between. Germline CDR1 reads SGHRS; CDR2 reads YFSETQ. The CDR3 DNA reads as TGCGCCAGCAGCTTGGTACGCCGAGGCACTGAAGCTTTCTTT. The encoded protein is CASSLVRRGTEAFF.

The chain employs TRBV28 and TRBJ2-3, with a tentative D call TRBD2 (6 bases). V lost 5 bases and J 2 bases, leaving 11 bases between the germline ends. The germline gives CDR1 MDHEN, CDR2 SYDVKM. This CDR3 region has 14 residues. CDR3 residues: CASSAPGDTDTQYF. The CDR3 nucleotides are TGTGCCAGCAGTGCGCCGGGGGACACAGATACGCAGTATTTT.

This clone appeared a single time. The chain recombines TRBV19 with TRBJ1-4; 7 bases map to TRBD1. The CDR3 length is 15 residues. CDR1 and CDR2 (germline): LNHDA, SQIVND (reference sequence). With 7 bases clipped from V and 0 bases from J, the junction kept 5 bases outside the gene matches. This CDR3 is CASNTGDATNEKLFF. The DNA of the CDR3 is TGTGCCAGTAATACAGGGGACGCAACTAATGAAAAACTGTTTTTT.

The CDR3 DNA follows: TGCAGCGTCGGCTCAGGGCCAACTAATGAAAAACTGTTTTTT. Residues: CSVGSGPTNEKLFF. The rearrangement uses TRBV29-1 and TRBJ1-4, with D maybe TRBD1 (5 bases). V dropped 6 bases and J dropped 0 bases, with 11 bases sitting between them. This CDR3 contains 14 residues. Germline V gene lookup returns CDR1 SQVTM and CDR2 ANQGSEA.

The rearrangement links TRBV27 to TRBJ1-1; no clear D. Germline assignment: CDR1 MNHEY and CDR2 SMNVEV (reference sequence). V was clipped by 6 bases and J by 1 base, with 9 bases between them. This CDR3 is built from 13 residues. The CDR3 DNA sequence: TGTGCCAGCAGATTTGGGAGGAACACTGAAGCTTTCTTT. It translates to CASRFGRNTEAFF.

Notes on this clone: The junction shows a germline mismatch at one end, possibly a read error. The V gene is TRBV5-4, the J gene TRBJ2-2; the match to TRBD2 covers 13 bases. Germline loops: CDR1 SGHNT, CDR2 YYREEE (reference sequence). The CDR3 length is 14 residues. CDR3 sequence (DNA): TGTGCCAGCAGCGCCAGGACTAGCGGGGGCGAGCAGTTTTTT. Translation: CASSARTSGGEQFF.

The gene calls are TRBV29-1 and TRBJ2-5; 7 bases are a match to TRBD2. Near its end, the DNA agrees better with TRBJ2-7, so the J call may be wrong. Per germline, CDR1 SQVTM and CDR2 ANQGSEA. The CDR3 has 13 amino acids. The CDR3 bases are TGCAGCGTTGATGCGGGGGACCACTACGAGCAGTACTTC. It yields the protein CSVDAGDHYEQYF.